This T cell receptor beta chain is from a study of Graves' ophthalmopathy and Graves' hyperthyroidism. Overall study context: Sampling took place at initial diagnosis, with peripheral blood obtained before any treatment. Study observations and caveats: In predicting ophthalmopathy progression, the model reached 70.59% sensitivity and roughly 74% specificity.

This clonotype showed up many times. No antigen is known for it. Among the exclusions were patients with other autoimmune diseases, uncontrolled infections, pregnancy or lactation. CDR1 and CDR2 from the germline V gene are SGHAT and FQNNGV. V gave up 5 bases and J gave up 5 bases, with 27 bases separating them. This CDR3 is built from 18 residues. The authors amplified TCR beta CDR3 regions, and they did so from RNA transcripts for repertoire sequencing. The workflow started with a first-round RT-PCR run with HTBI primers and then moved on to a second-round multiplex PCR. Via MiXCR, TCRdb re-called the multiplex PCR reads, giving one row per CDR3 protein. The sample includes 300,000 or so distinct CDR3 sequences, about 17% seen only once; the top ten take around an eighth.

The sequence was collected from an adult man with Graves' ophthalmopathy. The sequenced sample was peripheral blood. The V call is TRBV11-2, the J call TRBJ2-5; tentatively, D is TRBD1 (6 bases). The CDR3 DNA is TGTGCCAGCAGCCCGTTATCCGCCAGGGACATGATGGGGGAGACCCAGTACTTC. This gives the protein CASSPLSARDMMGETQYF.